One sample yielded the 11 T cell receptor beta chains listed below, sequenced in a study of blood T cell repertoires in COVID-19. Using immunoSEQ multiplex PCR, the repertoire was profiled, and TCRdb retains in-frame clones only, with some absent. The sample contains 90,000 to 100,000 clones, roughly 80% of which appear only once. Specimen: peripheral blood. The receptor set was obtained from a man aged 55-75 years with acute or convalescent COVID-19.

Remarks on this clone: Germline is not matched at one junction end, which may reflect a read error. The chain uses TRBV11-1 and TRBJ2-1, with D unresolved. Germline lookup yields CDR1 SGHAT and CDR2 FQDESV (reference sequence). The CDR3 runs to 11 residues. CDR3 sequence reads: CASSSNNEQFF. DNA for the CDR3: TGTGCCAGCAGCTCCAACAATGAGCAGTTCTTC.

This chain uses TRBV10-3 with TRBJ2-3; 10 nucleotides line up with TRBD2. With V trimmed by 3 bases and J by 1 base, 7 bases remained unmatched. The CDR3 runs to 17 residues. Germline V gene lookup returns CDR1 ENHRY and CDR2 SYGVKD. The CDR3 DNA is TGTGCCATCAGTGACATTACCGGGACTAGCGGCACAGATACGCAGTATTTT. It is translated as CAISDITGTSGTDTQYF.

The chain recombines TRBV11-2 with TRBJ1-2; 7 bases match TRBD1. Germline-derived CDR1 and CDR2 are SGHAT and FQNNGV. J gave up 4 bases and V 5 bases, and 4 bases lay outside the gene matches. The CDR3 loop spans 13 amino acids. DNA of the CDR3: TGTGCCAGCAGCGCTAGGACAGGCTATGGCTACACCTTC. Translation: CASSARTGYGYTF.

This clone turned up a few times. The V and J genes are TRBV7-3 and TRBJ1-1, with D possibly matching TRBD1 (5 bases). The CDR3 loop spans 13 amino acids. The V end lost 5 bases, the J end lost 6 bases, and 13 bases lay between the germline ends. The germline V gene has CDR1 SGHTA and CDR2 FQGTGA. DNA for the CDR3: TGTGCCAGCAGCACGGGGGATATCGCTGAAGCTTTCTTT. It yields the protein CASSTGDIAEAFF.

V and J are TRBV5-1 and TRBJ1-6; 9 positions match TRBD1. V shed 7 bases and J 0 bases; nucleotides not matched to a gene: 17. Germline V gene lookup returns CDR1 SGHRS and CDR2 YFSETQ. CDR3 length: 20 amino acids. CDR3 in amino acids: CASALGPGQGRSSYNSPLHF. CDR3 nucleotide sequence: TGCGCCAGCGCCCTTGGACCGGGACAGGGAAGAAGCTCCTATAATTCACCCCTCCACTTT.

J is TRBJ1-5 and V is TRBV4-1; tentative D call: TRBD1 (6 bases). CDR1 and CDR2 from the germline V gene are MGHRA and YSYEKL. The V and J ends lost 0 bases and 6 bases respectively, with 9 bases between them. This CDR3 spans 14 amino acids. The CDR3 loop reads CASSQESRGQPQHF. The CDR3, as DNA: TGCGCCAGCAGCCAAGAAAGCAGGGGTCAGCCCCAGCATTTT.

The CDR3 coding sequence is TGCGCCAGCAGCTTGGGGGTCGGAGCCGCAACTAATGAAAAACTGTTTTTT. It translates to CASSLGVGAATNEKLFF. This chain uses TRBV5-1 with TRBJ1-4; D ambiguous. The CDR3 consists of 17 residues. Germline CDR1 is SGHRS and CDR2 is YFSETQ. V lost 0 bases and J 0 bases, leaving 12 bases between the germline ends.

This clone was detected only a few times. The chain joins TRBV15 to TRBJ1-6, with TRBD1 identical over 7 bases. The CDR3 is 14 residues long. The junction had 3 bases not matched to a gene; V was cut back by 3 bases and J by 7 bases. The germline gives CDR1 LNHNV, CDR2 YYDKDF (reference sequence). CDR3 DNA sequence: TGTGCCACCAGCAGCCGGGACAGCAATTCACCCCTCCACTTT. As protein: CATSSRDSNSPLHF.

The gene calls are TRBV11-1 and TRBJ1-6, with 10 bases matching TRBD1. The germline gives CDR1 SGHAT, CDR2 FQDESV (reference sequence). This CDR3 is 16 amino acids long. After removal of 0 bases from V and 7 bases from J, the junction contained 3 bases not matched to a gene. The CDR3 coding sequence is TGTGCCAGCAGCTTAGCGACAGGGGGCGCGAATTCACCCCTCCACTTT. This sequence encodes CASSLATGGANSPLHF.

The chain is built from TRBV9 and TRBJ1-2, with a weak D call TRBD1 (6 bases). Per the germline V gene, CDR1 is SGDLS and CDR2 is YYNGEE. CDR3 length: 13 amino acids. Trimming pared 4 bases from V and 6 bases from J, leaving 13 bases between. CDR3 amino acids: CASSSAGVHGYTF. CDR3 DNA sequence: TGTGCCAGCAGCTCCGCAGGGGTCCATGGCTACACCTTC.

The chain couples TRBV12-3 or TRBV12-4 to TRBJ1-1, with D perhaps matching TRBD1 (6 bases). V shed 5 bases and J shed 8 bases, with 12 bases lying between them. CDR3 length: 12 amino acids. The DNA of the CDR3 is TGTGCCAGCAGTGTGGACAGTGTAGAAGCTTTCTTT. Protein product: CASSVDSVEAFF.